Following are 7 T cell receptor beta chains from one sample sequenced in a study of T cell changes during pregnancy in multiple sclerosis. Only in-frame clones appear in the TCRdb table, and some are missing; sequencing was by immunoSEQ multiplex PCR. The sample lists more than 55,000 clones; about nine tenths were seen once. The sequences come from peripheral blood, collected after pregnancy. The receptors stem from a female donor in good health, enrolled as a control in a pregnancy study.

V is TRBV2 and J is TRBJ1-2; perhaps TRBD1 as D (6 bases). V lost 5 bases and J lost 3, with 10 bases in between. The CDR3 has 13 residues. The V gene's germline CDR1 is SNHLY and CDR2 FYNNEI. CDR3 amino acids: CASSSGTHYGYTF. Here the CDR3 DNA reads TGTGCCAGCAGTTCCGGGACACACTATGGCTACACCTTC.

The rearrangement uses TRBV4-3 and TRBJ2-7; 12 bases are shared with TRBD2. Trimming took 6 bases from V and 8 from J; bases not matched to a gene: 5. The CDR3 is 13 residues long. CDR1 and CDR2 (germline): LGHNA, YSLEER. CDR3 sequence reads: CASSQGTSGQQYF. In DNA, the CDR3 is TGCGCCAGCAGTCAGGGGACTAGCGGGCAGCAGTACTTC.

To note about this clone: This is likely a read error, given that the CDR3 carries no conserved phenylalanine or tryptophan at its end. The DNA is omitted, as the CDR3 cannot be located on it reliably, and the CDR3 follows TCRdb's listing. The CDR3: CATPPEVS. The J gene is TRBJ2-7, the V gene TRBV19; the table assigns TRBD2, which was not confirmed against the DNA. The length of the CDR3 is 8 amino acids, counting both ends. Germline V gene lookup returns CDR1 LNHDA and CDR2 SQIVND (reference sequence).

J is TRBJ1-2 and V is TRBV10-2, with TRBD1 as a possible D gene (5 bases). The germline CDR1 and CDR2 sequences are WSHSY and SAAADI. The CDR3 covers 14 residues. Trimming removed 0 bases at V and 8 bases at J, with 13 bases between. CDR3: CASSESRQGLGYTF. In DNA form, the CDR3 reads TGCGCCAGCAGTGAGTCGAGGCAGGGTCTGGGCTACACCTTC.

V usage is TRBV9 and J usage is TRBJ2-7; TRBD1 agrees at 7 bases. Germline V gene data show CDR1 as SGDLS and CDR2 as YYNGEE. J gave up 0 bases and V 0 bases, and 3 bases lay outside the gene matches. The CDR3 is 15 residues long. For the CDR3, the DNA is TGTGCCAGCAGCGTAGCCGCAGGGGGCTCCTACGAGCAGTACTTC. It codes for CASSVAAGGSYEQYF.

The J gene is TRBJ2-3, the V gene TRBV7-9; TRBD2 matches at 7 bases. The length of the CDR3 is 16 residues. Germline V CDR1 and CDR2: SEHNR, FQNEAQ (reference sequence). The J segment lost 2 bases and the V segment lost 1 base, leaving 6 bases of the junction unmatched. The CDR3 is CASSLGAGASTDTQYF. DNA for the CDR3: TGTGCCAGCAGCTTAGGGGCGGGAGCCTCCACAGATACGCAGTATTTT. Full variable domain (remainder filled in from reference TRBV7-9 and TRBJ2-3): DTGVSQNPRHKITKRGQNVTFRCDPISEHNRLYWYRQTLGQGPEFLTYFQNEAQLEKSRLLSDRFSAERPKGSFSTLEIQRTEQGDSAMYLCASSLGAGASTDTQYFGPGTRLTVL.

The CDR3 loop is CASSLSRGDTGELFF. CDR3 sequence (DNA): TGTGCCAGCAGCTTATCGCGGGGCGACACCGGGGAGCTGTTTTTT. V gene TRBV7-9 combines with J gene TRBJ2-2; D perhaps matches TRBD2 (6 bases). There are 15 residues in the CDR3. Germline V CDR1 and CDR2: SEHNR, FQNEAQ (reference sequence). V was shortened by 2 bases and J by 3 bases, with 10 bases between the two germline ends. Variable domain in full (rest from reference TRBV7-9 and TRBJ2-2): DTGVSQNPRHKITKRGQNVTFRCDPISEHNRLYWYRQTLGQGPEFLTYFQNEAQLEKSRLLSDRFSAERPKGSFSTLEIQRTEQGDSAMYLCASSLSRGDTGELFFGEGSRLTVL.